Sequencing of this T cell receptor beta chain was carried out in a study of T cell responses to AZD1222 COVID-19 vaccine. Study-level background: The analysis combined second doses at about 4 or about 12 weeks. Study-wide findings and caveats: Clonal diversity was possibly underestimated; the donors were predominantly white British and more often female.

Assay: immunoSEQ multiplex PCR; the TCRdb copy retains only in-frame clones and omits some. The sample has 150,000 or so clones, approximately 90% seen once. V dropped 6 bases and J dropped 0; count of bases not matched to a gene: 6. The CDR3 loop spans 15 amino acids. CDR1 is SGHAT and CDR2 is FQNNGV in the germline V gene. The sample holds one count of this clone. Its target is not known. This material consisted of peripheral blood, taken on day 0 of AZD1222 vaccination. V and J are TRBV11-2 and TRBJ2-7; 9 bases are shared with TRBD1. This TCR was recovered from an adult in good health. CDR3 residues: CASRRTGASSYEQYF. The CDR3 DNA reads TGTGCCAGCAGACGGACAGGGGCGTCCTCCTACGAGCAGTACTTC.